This TCR beta chain was found in a study of cytomegalovirus exposure and HLA in healthy donors. Study summary: From donors who were HLA-typed, an early data release held 80 million to 95 million unique TCRs.

PCR used 60 Vbeta primers and 13 Jbeta primers. Using immunoSEQ multiplex PCR, the repertoire was profiled, and TCRdb retains in-frame clones only, with some absent. The sample contains 13,000 to 15,000 clones, 60% to 70% of which appear only once. Comments on this clone: Its target is unknown.

Study-level findings and limits: It was reported that TCR beta sequences correctly inferred the HLA-A and HLA-B alleles for most subjects. Of the V segments, some could not be distinguished, including TRBV6-2 and TRBV6-3, and were excluded.

CDR3 length: 15 amino acids. Germline CDR1 is MNHNY and CDR2 is SVGAGI (reference sequence). After removal of 6 bases from V and 0 bases from J, the junction contained 6 bases not matched to a gene. The clonotype originates from a woman aged 45 to 65 in good health and CMV-seropositive. Material for sequencing was PBMCs. This chain links TRBV6-6 with TRBJ2-3; 7 bases match TRBD2. The CDR3 DNA follows: TGTGCCAGCAGATCCAGCGGGATTAGCACAGATACGCAGTATTTT. It codes for CASRSSGISTDTQYF.